These 13 T cell receptor beta chains were sequenced from one sample in a study of blood T cells in healthy people across ages (dated by TCRdb to about 2015). Library method: 5' RACE. Sequencing was performed on an Illumina HiSeq 2500. The second PCR ran for roughly 7 to 11 cycles and used a J-beta primer mix along with a sample-barcoded 5' primer. TCRdb ran its own pipeline on the public reads, namely fastp trimming at Q25 and MiXCR clone calling, and kept in-frame beta chains. Rows are combined by CDR3 protein, so each entry shows the most common genes and DNA. Within this sample are 800,000 to 950,000 distinct CDR3 sequences, with 25% to 35% of them counted one time only. The top ten clones comprise 10% of the sample. These data are also associated with another study on T cells of mothers and their children.

Sequenced sample: blood. All receptors come from a woman in her thirties or forties in good health.

This chain joins TRBV6-6 and TRBJ1-5; D may be TRBD1 (5 bases). CDR1 is MNHNY, CDR2 SVGAGI, per germline (reference sequence). Trimming pared 8 bases from V and 3 bases from J, leaving 17 bases between. The CDR3 runs to 15 residues. CDR3: CASAPAGGSNQPQHF. The CDR3 nucleotides read TGTGCCAGCGCCCCCGCGGGGGGTTCCAATCAGCCCCAGCATTTT.

This clonotype was observed many times. CDR3 residues: CASSFASGGAHEQFF. The CDR3 bases are TGTGCCAGCAGTTTCGCTAGCGGGGGGGCCCATGAGCAGTTCTTC. This chain links TRBV28 with TRBJ2-1, with 12 bases that match TRBD2. CDR1 MDHEN and CDR2 SYDVKM come from the germline V gene. The CDR3 covers 15 residues. Trimming cost V 3 bases and J 8 bases; bases outside gene matches: 5.

CDR3 in DNA: TGTGCCACCAGGGGGGAGAGGGAGTCGAGGTCTTTCTGCGGCTACACCTTC. Amino acids: CATRGERESRSFCGYTF. The rearrangement uses TRBV24-1 and TRBJ1-2; the D gene is possibly TRBD1 (5 bases). Per the germline V gene, CDR1 is KGHDR and CDR2 is SFDVKD. Trimming pared 7 bases from V and 8 bases from J, leaving 28 bases between. This CDR3 spans 17 amino acids.

This chain uses TRBV6-2 or TRBV6-3 with TRBJ2-5; no clear D. V was pared by 4 bases and J by 7 bases, with 13 bases between. CDR1 and CDR2 (germline): MNHEY, SVGEGT. The CDR3 spans 13 residues. DNA of the CDR3: TGTGCCAGCAGTTTCGGAAGTTTCGGGACCCAGTACTTC. Translating it yields CASSFGSFGTQYF.

In this sample, this clonotype turned up a few times. One base away lies a much larger clone, so this may be a sequencing read error. The gene calls are TRBV28 and TRBJ2-7; the D gene is possibly TRBD1 (8 bases). This CDR3 is built from 14 residues. Germline V gene lookup returns CDR1 MDHEN and CDR2 SYDVKM. The CDR3, as DNA: TGTGCCTGCAGTTCAGGACAGGGAGGGAACGAGCAGTACTTC. Translation: CACSSGQGGNEQYF.

This clonotype was detected many times. This chain uses TRBV28 with TRBJ2-7; TRBD2 is a possible D gene (6 bases). The V gene's germline CDR1 is MDHEN and CDR2 SYDVKM. V lost 7 bases, J lost 2 bases, and 12 bases lay in between. The CDR3 spans 13 residues. The CDR3 sequence is CASKFGGTYEQYF. The CDR3 nucleotides are TGTGCCAGCAAGTTCGGGGGAACCTACGAGCAGTACTTC.

This clonotype has ten or more counts. Its ends do not fully match the called genes, so a read error is possible. The V call is TRBV5-1, the J call TRBJ2-3, with 7 bases that match TRBD2. Germline V gene sequence: CDR1 SGHRS, CDR2 YFSETQ. This CDR3 contains 15 residues. The CDR3 loop reads CASSLLAGGTDTQYF. The CDR3 DNA reads as TGTGCCAGCAGCTTACTGGCGGGAGGCACAGATACGCAGTATTTT.

This clonotype came up a few times. The V and J genes are TRBV5-1 and TRBJ2-7; 7 bases map to TRBD2. The germline V gene encodes CDR1 SGHRS and CDR2 YFSETQ. Trimming removed 1 base from V and 1 base from J; junction bases left unmatched: 5. The CDR3 spans 15 residues. In DNA, the CDR3 is TGCGCCAGCAGCTTGCGTACTAGCGCTTCCTACGAGCAGTACTTC. Protein: CASSLRTSASYEQYF.

This clonotype was counted at least ten times. The J gene is TRBJ1-5, the V gene TRBV6-2 or TRBV6-3, with D unresolved. The CDR3 loop spans 14 amino acids. From germline, CDR1 is MNHEY and CDR2 SVGEGT. Trimming shortened V by 4 bases and J by 0 bases, and 7 bases separated the two germline ends. For the CDR3, the DNA is TGTGCCAGCAGTTCACCATATAGCAATCAGCCCCAGCATTTT. Its protein product is CASSSPYSNQPQHF.

A few counts support this clonotype. The rearrangement uses TRBV11-2 and TRBJ2-3, with D possibly TRBD1 on 6 matching bases. Looked up from germline, CDR1 is SGHAT and CDR2 is FQNNGV. CDR3 length equals 13 residues. With 4 bases removed from V and 12 bases from J, the gap between germline ends came to 17 bases. The CDR3 loop is CASSSNRVKTQYF. The CDR3 coding sequence is TGTGCCAGCAGCTCGAACAGGGTTAAGACACAGTATTTT. The variable domain in full, with the rest retrieved from reference TRBV11-2 and TRBJ2-3, is EAGVAQSPRYKIIEKRQSVAFWCNPISGHATLYWYQQILGQGPKLLIQFQNNGVVDDSQLPKDRFSAERLKGVDSTLKIQPAKLEDSAVYLCASSSNRVKTQYFGPGTRLTVL.

This clonotype has a handful of counts. A read error may account for a junction end that differs from germline. V and J are TRBV3-1 and TRBJ2-1; 12 nucleotides match TRBD1. The CDR3 loop spans 16 amino acids. Germline V gene sequence: CDR1 LGHDT, CDR2 YNNKEL (reference sequence). The CDR3 spells CTSSQESGTGGDEQFF. The CDR3 nucleotides are TGTACCAGCAGCCAAGAAAGTGGGACAGGGGGCGATGAGCAGTTCTTC.

The table lists this clonotype with many counts. The chain recombines TRBV14 with TRBJ2-1; the D is unclear. CDR3 length equals 14 residues. Germline V gene sequence: CDR1 SGHDN, CDR2 FVKESK. Between the trimmed V and J ends, which lost 0 bases and 4 bases, there was a span of 7 bases. The CDR3 here is CASSQDMGYNEQFF. The DNA for the CDR3 is TGTGCCAGCAGCCAAGATATGGGGTACAATGAGCAGTTCTTC.

This clonotype was seen a handful of times. The rearrangement joins TRBV24-1 to TRBJ1-2, with D tentatively TRBD1 (5 bases). This CDR3 has 13 amino acids. Looked up from germline, CDR1 is KGHDR and CDR2 is SFDVKD. V lost 3 bases and J 2 bases, leaving 6 bases between the germline ends. The chain's CDR3 is CATSDAGNYGYTF. DNA for the CDR3: TGTGCCACCAGTGATGCAGGGAACTATGGCTACACCTTC.